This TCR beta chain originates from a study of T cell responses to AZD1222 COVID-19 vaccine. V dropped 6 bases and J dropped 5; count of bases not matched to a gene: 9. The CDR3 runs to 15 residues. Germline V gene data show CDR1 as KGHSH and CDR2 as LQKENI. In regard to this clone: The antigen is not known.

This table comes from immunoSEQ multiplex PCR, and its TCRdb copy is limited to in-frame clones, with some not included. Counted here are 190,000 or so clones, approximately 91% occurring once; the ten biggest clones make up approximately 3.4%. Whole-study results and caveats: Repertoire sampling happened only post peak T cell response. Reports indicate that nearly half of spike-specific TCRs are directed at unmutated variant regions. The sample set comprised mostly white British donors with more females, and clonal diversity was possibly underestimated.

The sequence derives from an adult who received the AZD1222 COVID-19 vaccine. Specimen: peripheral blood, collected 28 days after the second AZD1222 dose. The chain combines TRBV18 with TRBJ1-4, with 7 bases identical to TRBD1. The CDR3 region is CASSPTDRLNEKLFF. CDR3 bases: TGTGCCAGCTCCCCGACGGACAGGCTGAATGAAAAACTGTTTTTT. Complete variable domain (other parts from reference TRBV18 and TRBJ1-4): NAGVMQNPRHLVRRRGQEARLRCSPMKGHSHVYWYRQLPEEGLKFMVYLQKENIIDESGMPKERFSAEFPKEGPSILRIQQVVRGDSAAYFCASSPTDRLNEKLFFGSGTQLSVL.